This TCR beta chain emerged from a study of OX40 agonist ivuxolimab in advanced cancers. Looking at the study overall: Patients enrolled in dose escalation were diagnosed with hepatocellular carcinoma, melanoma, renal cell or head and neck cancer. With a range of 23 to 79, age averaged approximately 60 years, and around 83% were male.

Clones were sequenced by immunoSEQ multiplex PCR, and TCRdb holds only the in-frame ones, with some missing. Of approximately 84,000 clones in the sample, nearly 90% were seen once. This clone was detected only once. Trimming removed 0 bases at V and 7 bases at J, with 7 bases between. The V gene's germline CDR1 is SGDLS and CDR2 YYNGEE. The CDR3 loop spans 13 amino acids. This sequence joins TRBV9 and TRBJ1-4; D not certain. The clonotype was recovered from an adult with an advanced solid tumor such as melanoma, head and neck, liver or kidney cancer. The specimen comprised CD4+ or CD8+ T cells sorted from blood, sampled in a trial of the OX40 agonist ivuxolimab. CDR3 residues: CASSVGGSEKLFF. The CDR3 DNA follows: TGTGCCAGCAGCGTAGGGGGTAGTGAAAAACTGTTTTTT.